The clone carrying this T cell receptor beta chain was counted ten times or more. Its antigen is still unknown. This record belongs to a study of CD8 T cells in ankylosing spondylitis. Study-level findings and limits: Clones tied to disease were said to be significantly enriched in matched ankylosing spondylitis synovial fluid. Previous work reported some of these motif variants in the synovial fluid and blood of reactive arthritis. What appeared characteristic of ankylosing spondylitis blood was a TCR beta motif of eight or nine highly homologous variants.

Between the trimmed V and J ends, which lost 5 bases and 5 bases, there was a span of 12 bases. The CDR3 runs 13 residues. Germline-derived CDR1 and CDR2 are LNHDA and SQIVND (reference sequence). TCRdb recomputed calls from the 5' RACE reads with MiXCR, one row per CDR3 protein. The sample yields 250,000 to 400,000 distinct CDR3 sequences, 11% seen once. Sequenced sample: blood, either unsorted or a sorted T cell fraction (not recorded which). This clonotype was sampled from a female donor with ankylosing spondylitis or in good health (not recorded which). The chain carries TRBV19 and TRBJ1-1; D gene unclear. CDR3 sequence reads: CASSLGPETEAFF. The DNA for the CDR3 is TGTGCCAGTAGTTTAGGGCCTGAAACTGAAGCTTTCTTT. Supplemented by reference TRBV19 and TRBJ1-1, the full variable domain reads DGGITQSPKYLFRKEGQNVTLSCEQNLNHDAMYWYRQDPGQGLRLIYYSQIVNDFQKGDIAEGYSVSREKKESFPLTVTSAQKNPTAFYLCASSLGPETEAFFGQGTRLTVV.